This TCR beta chain was found in a study of blood T cell repertoires in COVID-19. Study at large: Italy, Spain and the United States were the sources of the convalescent and acute COVID-19 samples. PBMCs, B-cell-depleted T cells, or T cells provided the cDNA or gDNA that made up the material.

Trimming removed 0 bases from V and 2 bases from J; junction bases left unmatched: 8. The CDR3 has 17 amino acids. The germline V gene encodes CDR1 MGHRA and CDR2 YSYEKL. In the original processing: Nucleated cell counts were estimated from reference gene primer amplification. Sequencing used immunoSEQ multiplex PCR; TCRdb keeps in-frame clones, though not all of them. V and J calls and clone size follow that table, whereas D and trimming were derived from the DNA. The sample includes around 140,000 clones, around 88% of them seen just once. The TCR sequence derives from a human donor in a cohort sampled during active COVID-19. The sample comprised peripheral blood. The chain joins TRBV4-1 to TRBJ2-5; 8 nucleotides agree with TRBD1. CDR3 sequence: CASSQDQGTGEQETQYF. CDR3 nucleotides: TGCGCCAGCAGCCAAGATCAAGGGACAGGCGAGCAAGAGACCCAGTACTTC.